This T cell receptor (beta chain) was sequenced during a study of PD-L1 blockade in urothelial cancer. As for the study in general: Study patients had been treated with 0 to 3 previous chemotherapy regimens. Blood drawn 3 weeks (second dose) and 6 weeks after treatment start was analyzed. A median of roughly 140,000 T cells was found in the blood samples.

Germline V gives CDR1 MGHDK, CDR2 SYGVNS. The CDR3 has 14 residues. With 6 bases clipped from V and 7 bases from J, the junction kept 6 bases outside the gene matches. Data came from immunoSEQ multiplex PCR; TCRdb stores just in-frame clones and leaves some out. The repertoire holds approximately 45,000 clones, with about 81% as singletons. Time point denoted: pretreatment peripheral blood. The clonotype originates from a man between 50 and 59 years old with urothelial cancer. V usage is TRBV25-1 and J usage is TRBJ2-1; 10 bases align to TRBD2. Sequences were derived from PBMCs, sampled around atezolizumab (anti-PD-L1) treatment. Here the CDR3 reads CASSEAGGVNEQFF. CDR3 nucleotide sequence: TGTGCCAGCAGCGAAGCGGGGGGGGTGAATGAGCAGTTCTTC. Variable domain in full (rest from reference TRBV25-1 and TRBJ2-1): EADIYQTPRYLVIGTGKKITLECSQTMGHDKMYWYQQDPGMELHLIHYSYGVNSTEKGDLSSESTVSRIRTEHFPLTLESARPSHTSQYLCASSEAGGVNEQFFGPGTRLTVL.